This TCR beta chain was observed in a study of cytomegalovirus exposure and HLA in healthy donors. General study points: That first-cohort TCR clusters tended to co-occur in the 90 to 150 validation repertoires was found in a later analysis. Rarity marked most TCR sequences, yet some public TCRs occurred in many donors.

Profiling relied on immunoSEQ multiplex PCR, and the TCRdb table lists in-frame clones only, not all of them. The sample contains approximately 300,000 clones, around 86% of which appear only once. Note on this clone: Antigen: not known.

This CDR3 is built from 14 residues. CDR1 is SQVTM, CDR2 ANQGSEA, per germline. Trimming cost V 7 bases and J 2 bases, with 17 bases left between them. The chain has TRBV29-1 and TRBJ1-1; no reliable D call. Material for sequencing was PBMCs. This clonotype originated in a woman aged 18-35 years in good health and CMV-seronegative. The chain's CDR3 is CSAAGGQSNTEAFF. In DNA, the CDR3 is TGCAGCGCGGCGGGAGGGCAAAGCAACACTGAAGCTTTCTTT.